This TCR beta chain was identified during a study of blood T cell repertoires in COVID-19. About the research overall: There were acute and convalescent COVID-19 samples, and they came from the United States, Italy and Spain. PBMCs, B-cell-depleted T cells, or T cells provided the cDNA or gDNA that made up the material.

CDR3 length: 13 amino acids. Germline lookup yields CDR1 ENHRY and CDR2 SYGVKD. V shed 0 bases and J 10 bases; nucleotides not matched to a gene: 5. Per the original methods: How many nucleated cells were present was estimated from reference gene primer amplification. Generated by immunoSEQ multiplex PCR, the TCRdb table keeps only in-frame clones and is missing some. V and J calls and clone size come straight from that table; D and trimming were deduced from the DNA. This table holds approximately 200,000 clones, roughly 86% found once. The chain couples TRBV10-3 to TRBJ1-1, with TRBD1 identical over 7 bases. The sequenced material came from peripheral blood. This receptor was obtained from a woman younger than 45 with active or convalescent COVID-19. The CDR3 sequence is CAISESSQGRAFF. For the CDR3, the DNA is TGTGCCATCAGTGAGTCCTCACAGGGGAGAGCTTTCTTT.